The entry that follows covers one TCR beta chain sequence. This clonotype occurred many times. It has no known antigen specificity. The input lacks base qualities; no much larger clone sits a single base away. The library came from multiplex PCR. These reads were obtained on an Illumina HiSeq 4000. To build TCR beta libraries, CDR3 regions were amplified by Arm-PCR using iRepertoire HTBI primers. Gel purification was performed on PCR products prior to sequencing. Turning to the authors' computational methods: A total of 62 TRBV and 14 TRBJ segments were identified across samples and were used for gene usage analysis of CDR3 amino acid clonotypes. COPE and FqMerger were used to merge filtered high-quality paired reads into contigs. BLAST was used to align contigs to the IMGT TRBV, TRBD and TRBJ reference genes, and CDR3 was defined following IMGT. Any clonotype with a frequency above 0.1% was classified as a highly expanded clone. Shannon entropy served as the measure of repertoire diversity, while the Gini coefficient captured V-J evenness. Public clonotypes were defined as clonotypes shared by more than one individual. The public reads were run again by TCRdb, first through fastp at Q25 and then through MiXCR, and only productive beta chains were kept. Identical CDR3 proteins give one entry, which carries the most common genes and DNA. These V and J calls rely on TCRdb rather than the paper's analysis. In all, the sample holds nearly 350,000 distinct CDR3 sequences, and roughly 21% of those were seen once. The ten largest clonotypes hold 29% of the sample.

This entry belongs to a study of regulatory T cells in long-lasting Graves disease (dated by TCRdb to about 2021). Context from the whole study: Persistent Graves' disease meant more than 5 years of antithyroid drug treatment with TSH receptor autoantibodies that stayed positive. Persistent Graves' disease patients were compared with newly diagnosed Graves' disease patients by peripheral blood TCR sequencing and RNA sequencing. The study took place in China and was registered as a clinical trial. A total of about 35 samples underwent TCR sequencing, from some 13 patients with persistent Graves' disease and approximately 20 patients with newly diagnosed Graves' disease. In the clinical cohort, patients with persistent Graves' disease had used antithyroid drugs for an average of about 10.3 years.

CDR1 and CDR2, looked up from the germline V gene, are SGHNT and YENEEA. V is cut by 4 bases and J by 4 bases, and the space between the germline ends is 16 bases. The CDR3 sequence holds 15 residues, the cysteine and phenylalanine included. Kept here is only the CDR3 DNA, which spans 45 bases and is read in frame from base 1. The time point label here, explained by the study, means: persistent/refractory GD, antithyroid drugs over 5 years with positive TRAb. For both TCR sequencing and RNA sequencing, RNA was extracted from PBMCs using TRIzol. The diagnosis of Graves' disease followed American Thyroid Association guidelines. Patients were recruited from an endocrinology department in Xi'an, China. From each patient, about 9 milliliters of peripheral blood was collected into an EDTA anticoagulant tube. Ficoll Paque Plus density gradient separation was used to isolate PBMCs, and no further T cell sorting was performed. An Agilent 2100 Bioanalyzer and agarose gel were used to check RNA quality, while a NanoDrop 2000 measured RNA concentration.

Overall study results and their limits: Compared with newly diagnosed patients, patients with persistent Graves' disease had lower TCR Shannon entropy and fewer highly expanded clones, which suggests clonal expansion. Only the TCR beta chain was sequenced and analyzed. Because the primary lesion, thyroid tissue, could not be accessed, the study looked at peripheral blood alone. Persistent patients shared more public clonotypes among themselves (fewer than 3,000) than newly diagnosed patients did (over 900). The small sample size was acknowledged by the authors as a limitation that may reduce accuracy. TRBV28, TRBJ1-2 and TRBJ2-5 were preferentially used in persistent disease, while TRBV20-1 and TRBJ2-1 were favored in newly diagnosed disease.

The source is a female donor with Graves disease. Rearrangement joined TRBV11-3 to TRBJ1-2; a confident D gene designation cannot be given. The specimen comprised peripheral blood mononuclear cells (PBMCs), sampled when the disease was refractory, from a patient treated with antithyroid drugs. The CDR3 in this case is CASSSTAARPYGYTF. The nucleotide sequence is given as TGTGCCAGCAGCTCAACGGCCGCCAGACCCTATGGCTACACCTTC.